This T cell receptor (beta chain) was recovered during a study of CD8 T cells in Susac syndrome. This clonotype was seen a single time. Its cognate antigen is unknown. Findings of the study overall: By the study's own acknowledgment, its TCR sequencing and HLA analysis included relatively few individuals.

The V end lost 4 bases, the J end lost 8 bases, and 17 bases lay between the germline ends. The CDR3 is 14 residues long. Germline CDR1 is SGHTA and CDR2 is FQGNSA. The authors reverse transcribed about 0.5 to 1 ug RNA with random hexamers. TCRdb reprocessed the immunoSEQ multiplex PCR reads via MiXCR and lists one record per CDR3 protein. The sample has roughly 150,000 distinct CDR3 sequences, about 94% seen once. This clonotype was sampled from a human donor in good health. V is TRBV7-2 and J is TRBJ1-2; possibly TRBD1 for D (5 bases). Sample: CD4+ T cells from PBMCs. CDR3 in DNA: TGTGCCAGCAGCTCCCGTGGGGCTCCTAGGGGCTACACCTTC. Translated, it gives CASSSRGAPRGYTF. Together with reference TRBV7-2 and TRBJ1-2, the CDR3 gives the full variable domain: GAGVSQSPSNKVTEKGKDVELRCDPISGHTALYWYRQSLGQGLEFLIYFQGNSAPDKSGLPSDRFSAERTGGSVSTLTIQRTQQEDSAVYLCASSSRGAPRGYTFGSGTRLTVV.